These 19 T cell receptor beta chains were sequenced from one sample in a study of blood T cell repertoires in COVID-19. TCRdb keeps only in-frame clones here, not all; method: immunoSEQ multiplex PCR. Of under 200,000 clones listed, 83% are singletons. The sample consisted of peripheral blood. The receptors here all came from a human donor in a cohort sampled during active COVID-19.

J is TRBJ1-2 and V is TRBV5-6; D not certain. The germline gives CDR1 SGHDT, CDR2 YYEEEE. V lost 3 bases and J lost 1, with 10 bases in between. The CDR3 has 14 residues. The CDR3 spells CASSSSPGNYGYTF. Written as DNA, the CDR3 is TGTGCCAGCAGCTCGTCCCCGGGTAACTATGGCTACACCTTC.

The genes are TRBV7-9 and TRBJ1-1; D unresolved. The CDR3 consists of 12 residues. The V and J ends lost 4 bases and 3 bases respectively, with 6 bases between them. Germline V gene sequence: CDR1 SEHNR, CDR2 FQNEAQ (reference sequence). The CDR3: CASSSQYTEAFF. The DNA of the CDR3 is TGTGCCAGCAGCTCCCAGTACACTGAAGCTTTCTTT.

This clone is a singleton in its sample. The rearrangement uses TRBV10-3 and TRBJ2-2, with D possibly TRBD2 on 6 matching bases. V lost 3 bases and J 4 bases, leaving 15 bases between the germline ends. Germline CDR1 is ENHRY and CDR2 is SYGVKD. The CDR3 is 16 amino acids. CDR3: CAISERGSYSTGELFF. CDR3 nucleotide sequence: TGTGCCATCAGTGAACGGGGGAGTTACAGCACCGGGGAGCTGTTTTTT.

The gene calls are TRBV19 and TRBJ2-7; D is unclear. The length of the CDR3 is 15 residues. V lost 2 bases, J lost 0 bases, and 11 bases lay in between. Germline CDR1 reads LNHDA; CDR2 reads SQIVND (reference sequence). CDR3 region: CASSINSLTSYEQYF. In DNA, the CDR3 is TGTGCCAGTAGTATAAACAGTTTAACCTCCTACGAGCAGTACTTC.

This chain connects TRBV6-5 to TRBJ1-2; 9 positions match TRBD1. Looked up from germline, CDR1 is MNHEY and CDR2 is SVGAGI. The junction had 9 bases not matched to a gene; V was cut back by 6 bases and J by 4 bases. This CDR3 region has 15 residues. DNA for the CDR3: TGTGCCAGCAGCCGGACAGGGGAATTTTTCTATGGCTACACCTTC. This translates into CASSRTGEFFYGYTF.

The chain couples TRBV4-3 to TRBJ2-7; no reliable D call. CDR1 and CDR2 (germline): LGHNA, YSLEER. The CDR3 is 15 amino acids. The germline V and J ends were trimmed by 0 bases and 3 bases, with 12 bases remaining between them. CDR3: CASSQDTGPLYEQYF. CDR3 in DNA: TGCGCCAGCAGCCAAGATACTGGTCCACTCTACGAGCAGTACTTC.

The chain couples TRBV19 to TRBJ1-1; 7 bases map to TRBD1. The ends lost 9 bases at V and 3 bases at J; junction bases unmatched: 7. CDR3 size: 13 residues. From germline, CDR1 is LNHDA and CDR2 SQIVND (reference sequence). The CDR3 loop reads CASSVTGYTEAFF. CDR3 DNA: TGTGCCAGCTCCGTGACAGGGTACACTGAAGCTTTCTTT. The variable domain in full, with the rest retrieved from reference TRBV19 and TRBJ1-1, is DGGITQSPKYLFRKEGQNVTLSCEQNLNHDAMYWYRQDPGQGLRLIYYSQIVNDFQKGDIAEGYSVSREKKESFPLTVTSAQKNPTAFYLCASSVTGYTEAFFGQGTRLTVV.

The genes are TRBV5-6 and TRBJ2-7; D gene uncertain. This CDR3 is 13 amino acids long. V lost 0 bases and J lost 2, with 6 bases in between. CDR1 is SGHDT and CDR2 is YYEEEE in the germline V gene. CDR3 region: CASSLVRAYEQYF. The CDR3 region has the DNA TGTGCCAGCAGCTTGGTAAGAGCCTACGAGCAGTACTTC.

J is TRBJ2-2 and V is TRBV27, with 7 bases identical to TRBD1. This CDR3 has 15 residues. The V gene end was trimmed by 3 bases and the J gene end by 4 bases; junction bases not matched to a gene: 5. In germline, CDR1 is MNHEY, CDR2 SMNVEV (reference sequence). This chain's CDR3 is CASSFRDSGTGELFF. The CDR3 nucleotides read TGTGCCAGCAGTTTCCGGGACAGTGGCACCGGGGAGCTGTTTTTT.

The gene calls are TRBV11-2 and TRBJ1-5; 10 bases align to TRBD1. V lost 1 base and J lost 4; bases outside the gene matches: 7. The germline gives CDR1 SGHAT, CDR2 FQNNGV. CDR3 length: 17 residues. DNA for the CDR3: TGTGCCAGCAGCTTAGGCACCGGGACAGGGGATAATCAGCCCCAGCATTTT. Amino acid sequence: CASSLGTGTGDNQPQHF.

The chain combines TRBV5-1 with TRBJ1-3; D not resolved. V was cut by 0 bases and J by 4 bases, with 11 bases left in between. The germline V gene encodes CDR1 SGHRS and CDR2 YFSETQ. The CDR3 sequence is 15 residues long. The CDR3 bases are TGCGCCAGCAGCTTGGGGACTGGGTCCGGAAACACCATATATTTT. Its translation: CASSLGTGSGNTIYF.

The rearrangement links TRBV27 to TRBJ2-3; 8 bases align to TRBD1. This CDR3 contains 14 residues. Trimming cost V 4 bases and J 0 bases; bases outside gene matches: 0. Germline CDR1 is MNHEY and CDR2 is SMNVEV (reference sequence). This chain's CDR3 is CASSWTGSTDTQYF. Written as DNA, the CDR3 is TGTGCCAGCAGTTGGACAGGGAGCACAGATACGCAGTATTTT.

The chain employs TRBV2 and TRBJ2-1, with 7 bases lining up with TRBD1. This CDR3 is built from 13 residues. The germline V gene encodes CDR1 SNHLY and CDR2 FYNNEI. V lost 6 bases, J lost 6 bases, and 5 bases stayed unmatched. Written as DNA, the CDR3 is TGTGCCAGCAGGGAACCAGGGGGCAATGAGCAGTTCTTC. This encodes CASREPGGNEQFF.

The rearrangement links TRBV28 to TRBJ2-7; 10 bases line up with TRBD1. The CDR3 consists of 13 residues. In germline, CDR1 is MDHEN, CDR2 SYDVKM. J gave up 2 bases and V 10 bases, and 5 bases lay outside the gene matches. The DNA of the CDR3 is TGTGCCACCGGGGACAGGGGACCCTACGAGCAGTACTTC. This encodes CATGDRGPYEQYF.

The chain employs TRBV27 and TRBJ2-7, with TRBD2 identical over 9 bases. V shed 3 bases and J 2 bases; nucleotides not matched to a gene: 8. This CDR3 is built from 16 residues. CDR1 is MNHEY, CDR2 SMNVEV, per germline (reference sequence). The CDR3 protein is CASSFGSRGGTYEQYF. In DNA, the CDR3 is TGTGCCAGCAGTTTCGGATCGCGGGGGGGCACCTACGAGCAGTACTTC.

The chain employs TRBV7-9 and TRBJ2-1; D is unclear. The germline V gene has CDR1 SEHNR and CDR2 FQNEAQ (reference sequence). V was shortened by 4 bases and J by 9 bases, with 7 bases between the two germline ends. CDR3 length: 11 residues. The CDR3 region is CASSSSLEQFF. In DNA form, the CDR3 reads TGTGCCAGCAGCTCCTCCCTTGAGCAGTTCTTC.

The chain joins TRBV11-2 to TRBJ2-7, with 11 bases identical to TRBD2. The V gene's germline CDR1 is SGHAT and CDR2 FQNNGV. The CDR3 runs 14 residues. The V segment lost 5 bases and the J segment 4 bases; nucleotides outside the gene matches: 4. Written as DNA, the CDR3 is TGTGCCAGCAGCCGACTAGCGGGAAAATACGAGCAGTACTTC. It is translated as CASSRLAGKYEQYF.

A note on this clone: The same CDR3 arises from other DNA sequences in this sample as well. The chain has TRBV7-2 and TRBJ2-7, with 11 bases lining up with TRBD1. The germline V gene encodes CDR1 SGHTA and CDR2 FQGNSA. The CDR3 has 15 residues. J gave up 7 bases and V 0 bases, and 5 bases lay outside the gene matches. DNA of the CDR3: TGTGCCAGCAGCTTAGCCGGACAGGGGGCGAGTGAGCAGTACTTC. This sequence encodes CASSLAGQGASEQYF.

The chain carries TRBV7-3 and TRBJ2-7, with a weak D call TRBD2 (6 bases). Trimming pared 5 bases from V and 5 bases from J, leaving 16 bases between. The CDR3 is 14 residues long. Germline values: CDR1 SGHTA, CDR2 FQGTGA. CDR3 coding DNA: TGTGCCAGCAGCCGGGACTTCGGGTCGGACGAGCAGTACTTC. It specifies CASSRDFGSDEQYF.